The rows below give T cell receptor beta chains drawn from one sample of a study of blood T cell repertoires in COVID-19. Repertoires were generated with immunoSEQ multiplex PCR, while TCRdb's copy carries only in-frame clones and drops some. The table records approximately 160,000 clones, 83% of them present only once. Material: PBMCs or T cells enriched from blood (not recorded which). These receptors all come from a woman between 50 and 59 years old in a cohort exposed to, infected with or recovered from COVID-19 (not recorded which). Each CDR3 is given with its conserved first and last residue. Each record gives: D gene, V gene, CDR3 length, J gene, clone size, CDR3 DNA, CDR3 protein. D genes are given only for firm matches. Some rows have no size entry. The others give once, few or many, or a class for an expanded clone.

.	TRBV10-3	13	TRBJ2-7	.	TGTGCCATCAGTGATTCACAGGGCCGCGAGCAGTACTTC	CAISDSQGREQYF
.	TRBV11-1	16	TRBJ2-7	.	TGTGCCAGCAGCTTAGAAGGGGCCCTCTCAACAGACGAGCAGTACTTC	CASSLEGALSTDEQYF
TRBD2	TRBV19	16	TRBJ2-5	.	TGTGCCAGTAGTAACGGACTAGCGGAGATCGAAGAGACCCAGTACTTC	CASSNGLAEIEETQYF
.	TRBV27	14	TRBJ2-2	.	TGTGCCAGCAGTATCGACACCGGGGCCGGGGAGCTGTTTTTT	CASSIDTGAGELFF
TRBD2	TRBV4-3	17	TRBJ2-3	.	TGCGCCAGCAGCCAAGGCAGACTAGCGGGGTCCACAGATACGCAGTATTTT	CASSQGRLAGSTDTQYF
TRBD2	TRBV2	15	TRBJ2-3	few	TGTGCCAGCAGTGTGTCTAGCGGGTACTCAGATACGCAGTATTTT	CASSVSSGYSDTQYF
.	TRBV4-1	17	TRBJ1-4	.	TGCGCCAGCAGCCTCCGGGGTAACCGGGGGGCTAATGAAAAACTGTTTTTT	CASSLRGNRGANEKLFF
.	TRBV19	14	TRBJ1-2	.	TGTGCCAGTAGTATGACACAGGCCAAGAATGGCTACACCTTC	CASSMTQAKNGYTF
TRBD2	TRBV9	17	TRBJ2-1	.	TGTGCCAGCAGCGTCGAGGGGAGACTAGCGGGAGTTGATGAGCAGTTCTTC	CASSVEGRLAGVDEQFF
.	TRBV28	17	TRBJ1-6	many	TGTGCCAGCAGGGGATCGACGGGATCGGGGACAAATTCACCCCTCCACTTT	CASRGSTGSGTNSPLHF
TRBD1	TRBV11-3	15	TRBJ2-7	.	TGTGCCAGCAGCTTTAGTACAGGGGGCATCGACGAGCAGTACTTC	CASSFSTGGIDEQYF
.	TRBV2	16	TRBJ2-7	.	TGTGCCAGCAGTCCGTTCCTCGGGGAGAACTCGAACGAGCAGTACTTC	CASSPFLGENSNEQYF
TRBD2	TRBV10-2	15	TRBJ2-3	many	TGCGCCAGCGTAACTAGCGGGACAGACACAGATACGCAGTATTTT	CASVTSGTDTDTQYF
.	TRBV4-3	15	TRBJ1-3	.	TGCGCCAGCAGCCAAGATTGGGCCCTCGGAAACACCATATATTTT	CASSQDWALGNTIYF
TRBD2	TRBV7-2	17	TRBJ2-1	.	TGTGCCAGCAGCCTCCAAGGCGTAGCGGGGGCCTACAATGAGCAGTTCTTC	CASSLQGVAGAYNEQFF
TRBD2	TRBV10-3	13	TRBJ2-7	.	TGTGCCATCAGTGAGTCAACTAGCGGTGAGCAGTACTTC	CAISESTSGEQYF
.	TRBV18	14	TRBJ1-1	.	TGTGCCAGCTCACTTCAGGGAAGGGACACTGAAGCTTTCTTT	CASSLQGRDTEAFF
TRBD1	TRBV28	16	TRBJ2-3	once	TGTGCCAGCAGTTTATTTGGGACAGGGTTTGTAGATACGCAGTATTTT	CASSLFGTGFVDTQYF
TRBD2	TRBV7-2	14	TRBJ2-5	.	TGTGCCAGCAGCTCAGGGACTAGCCTGGAGACCCAGTACTTC	CASSSGTSLETQYF
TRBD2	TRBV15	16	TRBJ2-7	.	TGTGCCACCAGCAGAGTGCTAGCGGAAAACTCCTACGAGCAGTACTTC	CATSRVLAENSYEQYF
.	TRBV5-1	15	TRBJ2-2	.	TGCGCCAGCAGCTTGGGGGTCTTAGGGGCCGGGGAGCTGTTTTTT	CASSLGVLGAGELFF
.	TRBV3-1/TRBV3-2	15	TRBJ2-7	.	TGTGCCAGCAGCCAAGCGGGGGGCGGTGACTACGAGCAGTACTTC	CASSQAGGGDYEQYF
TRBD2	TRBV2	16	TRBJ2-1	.	TGTGCCAGCAGCAACCCAGCGGGGGCCCCCCCCAATGAGCAGTTCTTC	CASSNPAGAPPNEQFF
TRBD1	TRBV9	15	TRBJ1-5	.	TGTGCCAGCAGCGTATCGGGACAGGGCTATCAGCCCCAGCATTTT	CASSVSGQGYQPQHF
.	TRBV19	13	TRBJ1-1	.	TGTGCCAGTAGTGAGGATGCTCGCACTGAAGCTTTCTTT	CASSEDARTEAFF
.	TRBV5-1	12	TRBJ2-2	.	TGCGCCAGCAGTCTAGACACCGGGGAGCTGTTTTTT	CASSLDTGELFF
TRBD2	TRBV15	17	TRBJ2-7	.	TGTGCCACCAGCATGGGGACTAGCGGGGGGATCCCCTACGAGCAGTACTTC	CATSMGTSGGIPYEQYF
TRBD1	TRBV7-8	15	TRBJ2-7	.	TGTGCCAGCAGCCGAGGCCGGACAGGGGACCACGAGCAGTACTTC	CASSRGRTGDHEQYF
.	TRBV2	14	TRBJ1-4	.	TGTGCCAGCAGTGATCCAGGCGCCAATGAAAAACTGTTTTTT	CASSDPGANEKLFF